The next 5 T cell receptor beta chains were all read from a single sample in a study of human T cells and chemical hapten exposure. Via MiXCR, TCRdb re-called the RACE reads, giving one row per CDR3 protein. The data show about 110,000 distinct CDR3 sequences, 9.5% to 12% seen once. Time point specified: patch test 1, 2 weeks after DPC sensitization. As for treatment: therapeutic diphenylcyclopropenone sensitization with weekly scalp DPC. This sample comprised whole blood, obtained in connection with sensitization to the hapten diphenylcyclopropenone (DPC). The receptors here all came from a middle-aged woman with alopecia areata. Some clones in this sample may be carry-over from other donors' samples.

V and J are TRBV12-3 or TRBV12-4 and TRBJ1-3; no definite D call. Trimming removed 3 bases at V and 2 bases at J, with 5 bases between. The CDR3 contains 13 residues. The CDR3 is CASSFGTGNTIYF. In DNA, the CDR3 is TGTGCCAGCAGTTTTGGGACTGGAAACACCATATATTTT.

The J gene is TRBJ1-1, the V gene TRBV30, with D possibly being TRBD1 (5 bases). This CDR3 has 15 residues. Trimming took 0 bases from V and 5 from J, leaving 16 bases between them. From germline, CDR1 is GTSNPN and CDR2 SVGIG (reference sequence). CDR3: CAWSVWGGSETEAFF. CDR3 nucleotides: TGTGCCTGGAGTGTATGGGGGGGGTCGGAGACTGAAGCTTTCTTT.

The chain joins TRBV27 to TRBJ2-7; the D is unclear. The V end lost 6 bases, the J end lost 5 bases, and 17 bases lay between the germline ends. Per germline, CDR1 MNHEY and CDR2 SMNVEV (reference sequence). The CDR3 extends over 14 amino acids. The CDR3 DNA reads TGTGCCAGCAGGGTTGGGTCACCTCCTCACGAGCAGTACTTC. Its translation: CASRVGSPPHEQYF.

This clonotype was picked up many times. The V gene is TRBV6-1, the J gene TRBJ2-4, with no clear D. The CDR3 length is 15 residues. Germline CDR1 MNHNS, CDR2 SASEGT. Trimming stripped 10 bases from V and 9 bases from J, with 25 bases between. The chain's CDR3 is CATKIDDTPLVIQYF. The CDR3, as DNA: TGTGCCACCAAGATTGACGACACCCCCCTCGTCATTCAGTACTTC.

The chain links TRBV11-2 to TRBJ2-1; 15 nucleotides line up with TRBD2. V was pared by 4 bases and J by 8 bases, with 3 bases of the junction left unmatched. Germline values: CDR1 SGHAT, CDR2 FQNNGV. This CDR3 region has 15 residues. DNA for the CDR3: TGTGCCAGCAGCTCCAGGACTAGCGGGAGGGATGAGCAGTTCTTC. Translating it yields CASSSRTSGRDEQFF.